Below, 20 T cell receptor beta chains from the same sample are listed, as sequenced in a study of response to subunit inactivated influenza vaccine. Using its own MiXCR run on the RT-PCR reads, TCRdb lists one record per CDR3 protein. The sample shows 630,000 or so distinct CDR3 sequences, 15% to 18% of them seen only once. Sequences were derived from PBMCs from blood, sampled roughly 13 days after vaccination. The receptors stem from a man over 45 who received an inactivated influenza vaccine.

The chain carries TRBV20-1 and TRBJ2-7, with 7 bases that match TRBD1. The CDR3 contains 14 residues. CDR1 is DFQATT, CDR2 SNEGSKA, per germline (reference sequence). The V and J ends lost 5 bases and 4 bases, in that order; junction bases with no gene match: 11. Here the CDR3 DNA reads TGCAGTGCTTTCAGGGGGAGAGGTCTGTACGAGCAGTACTTC. Its protein product is CSAFRGRGLYEQYF.

In this sample, this clonotype turned up once. Here the CDR3 DNA reads TGCAGTGCACCCGAACCGGGAGGGCCGGTAGATACGCAGTATTTT. Translation: CSAPEPGGPVDTQYF. The V gene is TRBV20-1, the J gene TRBJ2-3, with 8 nucleotides matching TRBD2. V lost 6 bases and J lost 5; bases outside the gene matches: 13. CDR1 and CDR2 from the germline V gene are DFQATT and SNEGSKA (reference sequence). The CDR3 sequence is 15 residues long.

This sequence joins TRBV29-1 and TRBJ2-3, with D perhaps matching TRBD1 (5 bases). Per the germline V gene, CDR1 is SQVTM and CDR2 is ANQGSEA. V dropped 1 base and J dropped 0 bases, with 8 bases sitting between them. The length of the CDR3 is 14 residues. The DNA of the CDR3 is TGCAGCGTTGAAGGACAGACTAGCACAGATACGCAGTATTTT. It specifies CSVEGQTSTDTQYF.

The chain is built from TRBV4-2 and TRBJ1-3; maybe TRBD1 (5 bases). The CDR3 spans 16 residues. Germline CDR1 and CDR2: LGHNA and YNFKEQ. Trimming pared 0 bases from V and 0 bases from J, leaving 9 bases between. The CDR3 protein is CASSQEVGTSGNTIYF. DNA for the CDR3: TGTGCCAGCAGCCAAGAGGTCGGGACCTCTGGAAACACCATATATTTT.

The chain recombines TRBV20-1 with TRBJ2-1, with 7 bases aligning to TRBD2. Germline CDR1 and CDR2: DFQATT and SNEGSKA (reference sequence). The CDR3 contains 13 residues. Trimming removed 2 bases from V and 5 bases from J; junction bases left unmatched: 3. The CDR3 DNA sequence: TGCAGTGCTAGACGGGGGGAAAACAATGAGCAGTTCTTC. Translated: CSARRGENNEQFF.

This clonotype was seen a few times. The chain recombines TRBV5-1 with TRBJ1-2, with TRBD1 identical over 11 bases. V lost 4 bases to trimming and J lost 0 bases; unmatched junction nucleotides: 11. CDR1 and CDR2 (germline): SGHRS, YFSETQ. CDR3 length: 18 amino acids. CDR3 loop: CASSQHAGQGGTNYGYTF. The CDR3 bases are TGCGCCAGCAGCCAACATGCGGGACAGGGGGGGACTAACTATGGCTACACCTTC.

This clonotype showed up just a few times. The V and J genes are TRBV29-1 and TRBJ1-2; no definite D call. This CDR3 region has 11 residues. Trimming pared 4 bases from V and 4 bases from J, leaving 7 bases between. CDR1 and CDR2 from the germline V gene are SQVTM and ANQGSEA. The CDR3 reads CSVGFPYGYTF. In DNA form, the CDR3 reads TGCAGCGTTGGATTTCCCTATGGCTACACCTTC. The full variable domain, with the rest looked up from reference TRBV29-1 and TRBJ1-2, is SAVISQKPSRDICQRGTSLTIQCQVDSQVTMMFWYRQQPGQSLTLIATANQGSEATYESGFVIDKFPISRPNLTFSTLTVSNMSPEDSSIYLCSVGFPYGYTFGSGTRLTVV.

Many counts were recorded for this clonotype. The CDR3 protein is CASSLLAQETQYF. DNA of the CDR3: TGTGCCAGCAGCTTACTAGCCCAAGAGACCCAGTACTTC. V gene TRBV7-2 combines with J gene TRBJ2-5; maybe TRBD2 (5 bases). Trimming took 2 bases from V and 1 from J, leaving 5 bases between them. Germline lookup yields CDR1 SGHTA and CDR2 FQGNSA. CDR3 size: 13 residues.

This chain connects TRBV28 to TRBJ2-1; TRBD2 agrees at 11 bases. The germline V gene has CDR1 MDHEN and CDR2 SYDVKM. The CDR3 loop spans 16 amino acids. V shed 5 bases and J 10 bases; nucleotides not matched to a gene: 13. As DNA, the CDR3 is TGTGCCAGCAGTACACTGCCGGGACTAGCGGTTACGGAGCAGTTCTTC. Its translation is CASSTLPGLAVTEQFF.

This clonotype came up many times. The chain recombines TRBV5-1 with TRBJ2-7, with no clear D. CDR3 length: 13 residues. CDR1 and CDR2 (germline): SGHRS, YFSETQ. V dropped 3 bases and J dropped 4 bases, with 11 bases sitting between them. CDR3 amino acids: CASSSEWGYEQYF. In DNA form, the CDR3 reads TGCGCCAGCAGCTCGGAATGGGGATACGAGCAGTACTTC.

The V and J genes are TRBV12-3 or TRBV12-4 and TRBJ2-7; the match to TRBD2 covers 10 bases. CDR3 length equals 15 residues. V lost 6 bases and J lost 0; bases outside the gene matches: 5. The CDR3 coding sequence is TGTGCCAGCAGGGATGGACTAGCGGCCTCCTACGAGCAGTACTTC. This gives the protein CASRDGLAASYEQYF.

This clonotype was detected a few times. The chain uses TRBV4-2 and TRBJ2-3; D tentatively fits TRBD1 or TRBD2 (5 bases each). The CDR3 runs 16 residues. Germline-derived CDR1 and CDR2 are LGHNA and YNFKEQ. V dropped 0 bases and J dropped 1 base, with 11 bases sitting between them. CDR3 protein: CASSQDDGAGTDTQYF. CDR3 DNA: TGTGCCAGCAGCCAAGATGACGGGGCCGGCACAGATACGCAGTATTTT.

There are a few counts of this clonotype. J is TRBJ2-7 and V is TRBV28; D possibly corresponds to TRBD1 (5 bases). The CDR3 is 11 amino acids. Germline V CDR1 and CDR2: MDHEN, SYDVKM. Trimming took 6 bases from V and 7 from J, leaving 10 bases between them. CDR3 sequence reads: CASSLRQEQYF. In nucleotides, the CDR3 is TGTGCCAGCAGCCTTAGACAGGAGCAGTACTTC.

This clonotype was detected ten times or more. The chain is built from TRBV7-9 and TRBJ2-5, with D perhaps matching TRBD1 (6 bases). V was clipped by 8 bases and J by 5 bases, with 12 bases between them. The CDR3 spans 12 residues. Germline V gives CDR1 SEHNR, CDR2 FQNEAQ (reference sequence). Here the CDR3 DNA reads TGTGCCAGCTCCCGGACAGTGGAGACCCAGTACTTC. Translation: CASSRTVETQYF.

This clonotype was recorded a few times. The rearrangement uses TRBV6-5 and TRBJ1-6; possible D gene TRBD1, 5 bases. The CDR3 has 15 residues. CDR1 and CDR2 (germline): MNHEY, SVGAGI. The ends were cut back, 0 bases at V and 8 bases at J, with 11 bases in the middle. For the CDR3, the DNA is TGTGCCAGCAGTTACTCAGGACAAACCTATTCACCCCTCCACTTT. As protein: CASSYSGQTYSPLHF.

This clonotype was observed a handful of times. The rearrangement joins TRBV3-1 to TRBJ1-2; D perhaps matches TRBD1 (5 bases). Between the trimmed V and J ends, which lost 1 base and 8 bases, there was a span of 20 bases. The CDR3 is 16 residues long. From germline, CDR1 is LGHDT and CDR2 YNNKEL (reference sequence). This CDR3 reads CASSQVVGRGASGYTF. Here the CDR3 DNA reads TGTGCCAGCAGCCAAGTAGTCGGAAGGGGAGCTTCCGGCTACACCTTC.

This clonotype has more than one count but fewer than ten. The gene calls are TRBV30 and TRBJ1-1; no definite D call. CDR3 length: 12 amino acids. In germline, CDR1 is GTSNPN, CDR2 SVGIG (reference sequence). V was pared by 0 bases and J by 8 bases, with 10 bases between. The CDR3 bases are TGTGCCTGGAGTGTAGTCCGGGGAGAAGCTTTCTTT. Amino acids: CAWSVVRGEAFF.

The sample holds many counts of this clonotype. The J gene is TRBJ1-1, the V gene TRBV12-3 or TRBV12-4; tentative D call: TRBD1 (6 bases). The CDR3 totals 13 residues. V was cut by 3 bases and J by 4 bases, with 9 bases left in between. As DNA, the CDR3 is TGTGCCAGCAGTTTTAACAGGGCCACTGAAGCTTTCTTT. This codes for CASSFNRATEAFF.

The V call is TRBV7-6, the J call TRBJ1-4; TRBD1 is a possible D gene (5 bases). Germline V gene sequence: CDR1 SGHVS, CDR2 FNYEAQ. The CDR3 runs to 15 residues. The V and J ends lost 6 bases and 2 bases respectively, with 13 bases between them. The CDR3 DNA is TGTGCCAGCAGTTCCTCGACAGTCACTAATGAAAAACTGTTTTTT. Protein: CASSSSTVTNEKLFF.

This clonotype was observed once. It is likely a read error, because the conserved phenylalanine at the end of the CDR3 is missing. It is unclear where the CDR3 begins or ends on the DNA, so no DNA is shown, and the CDR3 is as TCRdb lists it. This chain's CDR3 is CASRLAGV. The chain joins TRBV12-2 to TRBJ2-5. TRBV12-2 is termed a pseudogene. The CDR3 totals 8 residues, both ends included.